This entry concerns a single T cell receptor beta chain. Its cognate antigen is unknown. This record comes from a study of cytomegalovirus exposure and HLA in healthy donors. PCR was performed using 60 Vbeta and 13 Jbeta primers. This table comes from immunoSEQ multiplex PCR, and its TCRdb copy is limited to in-frame clones, with some not included. The sample holds some 130,000 clones; 87% are singletons and the top ten take about 5%. The CDR3 is 15 amino acids. Losses at the gene ends were 7 bases for V and 0 bases for J; bases not matched to a gene: 7. CDR1 is MNHEY, CDR2 SMNVEV, per germline (reference sequence). The study's findings and limits: Within the data, a cluster of highly shared sequence variants was likely a sequencing artifact. In an earlier analysis, most TCR beta V segments were productive about 90% or about 30% of the time.

The TCR was taken from a woman in her 30s in good health and CMV-seronegative. This rearrangement joins TRBV27 to TRBJ2-3; 7 nucleotides match TRBD1. What was sequenced was PBMCs. This chain's CDR3 is CASNLGQPSTDTQYF. The CDR3 DNA reads TGTGCCAGCAACCTGGGACAGCCTAGCACAGATACGCAGTATTTT.